Following are 11 T cell receptor beta chains from one sample sequenced in a study of lymphopenia after photon versus proton radiotherapy. Profiling relied on immunoSEQ multiplex PCR, and the TCRdb table lists in-frame clones only, not all of them. The sample gives about 18,000 clones, 92% of which show up once; around 1.7% is in the top ten. The sample consisted of peripheral blood, taken from a patient treated with photon-based radiotherapy. These TCRs come from a middle-aged woman with cholangiocarcinoma.

The V and J genes are TRBV5-1 and TRBJ2-1; 8 bases line up with TRBD2. Trimming removed 6 bases from V and 8 bases from J; junction bases left unmatched: 16. The CDR3 runs 16 residues. CDR1 and CDR2 from the germline V gene are SGHRS and YFSETQ. The CDR3 protein is CASTTYPGLGVDEQFF. The DNA for the CDR3 is TGCGCCAGCACCACCTACCCGGGACTAGGGGTGGATGAGCAGTTCTTC.

The chain has TRBV25-1 and TRBJ2-7; D gene uncertain. This CDR3 region has 16 residues. Germline assignment: CDR1 MGHDK and CDR2 SYGVNS. The V gene lost 5 bases and the J gene lost 2 bases, with 19 bases spanning the gap. CDR3: CASSPNTAPSAYEQYF. CDR3 nucleotides: TGTGCCAGCAGTCCTAACACGGCCCCGTCGGCCTACGAGCAGTACTTC.

The rearrangement uses TRBV30 and TRBJ2-2; 14 bases map to TRBD2. The V gene end was trimmed by 6 bases and the J gene end by 4 bases; junction bases not matched to a gene: 7. This CDR3 is built from 16 residues. Germline V lookup: CDR1 GTSNPN, CDR2 SVGIG (reference sequence). CDR3 sequence: CACRGLAGAPTGELFF. DNA of the CDR3: TGTGCCTGCCGGGGACTAGCGGGGGCCCCCACCGGGGAGCTGTTTTTT.

The genes are TRBV5-5 and TRBJ1-4, with 7 bases lining up with TRBD1. The germline V gene has CDR1 SGHKS and CDR2 YYEKEE (reference sequence). There are 17 residues in the CDR3. J lost 4 bases, V lost 3 bases, and 12 bases had no gene match. Written as DNA, the CDR3 is TGTGCCAGCAGCTCTCAGAATACAGGGGCTGTTAATGAAAAACTGTTTTTT. Translated, it gives CASSSQNTGAVNEKLFF.

The chain recombines TRBV7-9 with TRBJ2-7, with D possibly matching TRBD2 (5 bases). This CDR3 contains 18 residues. Trimming left V 5 bases short and J 3 bases short, with 26 bases between. From germline, CDR1 is SEHNR and CDR2 FQNEAQ (reference sequence). This chain's CDR3 is CASSPAAFGVWRNYEQYF. CDR3 coding DNA: TGTGCCAGCAGCCCCGCCGCTTTTGGAGTCTGGAGGAACTACGAGCAGTACTTC.

V and J are TRBV7-9 and TRBJ2-7; TRBD1 might be the D (6 bases). The V gene lost 5 bases and the J gene lost 0 bases, with 14 bases spanning the gap. Germline CDR1 and CDR2: SEHNR and FQNEAQ (reference sequence). The CDR3 length is 15 residues. The DNA of the CDR3 is TGTGCCAGCAGCAAACTCGGGACACCCTCCTACGAGCAGTACTTC. Its protein product is CASSKLGTPSYEQYF.

This chain joins TRBV5-6 and TRBJ2-3, with TRBD2 as a possible D gene (7 bases). Trimming left V 4 bases short and J 4 bases short, with 19 bases between. Germline assignment: CDR1 SGHDT and CDR2 YYEEEE. CDR3 size: 16 residues. The CDR3 sequence: CASSPFGGQVADTQYF. In DNA form, the CDR3 reads TGTGCCAGCAGCCCGTTCGGGGGGCAAGTGGCAGATACGCAGTATTTT.

The chain employs TRBV5-5 and TRBJ1-4; 9 nucleotides align to TRBD1. V dropped 4 bases and J dropped 12; count of bases not matched to a gene: 13. The CDR3 totals 15 residues. Germline CDR1 SGHKS, CDR2 YYEKEE (reference sequence). The CDR3 loop is CASSEPGQGIRELFF. The CDR3 DNA sequence: TGTGCCAGCAGCGAACCGGGACAGGGAATTAGGGAACTGTTTTTT.

The rearrangement uses TRBV2 and TRBJ2-7, with unresolved D. The CDR3 runs to 13 residues. Trimming removed 3 bases from V and 12 bases from J, with 18 bases in between. CDR1 SNHLY and CDR2 FYNNEI come from the germline V gene. Here the CDR3 DNA reads TGTGCCAGCAGTGATAATTCAGGCCGGTTTTGGTACTTC. It translates to CASSDNSGRFWYF. The full variable domain, its missing parts supplied by reference TRBV2 and TRBJ2-7, is EPEVTQTPSHQVTQMGQEVILRCVPISNHLYFYWYRQILGQKVEFLVSFYNNEISEKSEIFDDQFSVERPDGSNFTLKIRSTKLEDSAMYFCASSDNSGRFWYFGPGTRLTVT.

The J gene is TRBJ1-4, the V gene TRBV9; 9 nucleotides agree with TRBD1. The V gene end was trimmed by 0 bases and the J gene end by 8 bases; junction bases not matched to a gene: 2. The CDR3 runs 14 residues. Germline values: CDR1 SGDLS, CDR2 YYNGEE. CDR3 in DNA: TGTGCCAGCAGCGTAGGGACAGGGGAGGAAAAACTGTTTTTT. This translates into CASSVGTGEEKLFF.

J is TRBJ2-1 and V is TRBV15; 11 bases map to TRBD2. The V and J ends lost 10 bases and 1 base, in that order; junction bases with no gene match: 18. Germline CDR1 reads LNHNV; CDR2 reads YYDKDF (reference sequence). This CDR3 has 19 residues. This chain's CDR3 is CAIQSMGLAAIGSYNEQFF. The CDR3 DNA reads as TGTGCCATCCAATCGATGGGACTAGCGGCGATCGGGTCCTACAATGAGCAGTTCTTC.